These 23 T cell receptor beta chains were all obtained from the same sample, sequenced in a study of blood T cell repertoires in COVID-19. Generated by immunoSEQ multiplex PCR, the TCRdb table keeps only in-frame clones and is missing some. This sample carries 80,000 or so clones, around 84% of them seen once, and the ten largest clones take under 45%. Sequencing was carried out using peripheral blood. These receptor sequences come from a woman between 65 and 79 years old with acute or convalescent COVID-19.

J is TRBJ1-1 and V is TRBV10-2, with no clear D. V was cut by 7 bases and J by 4 bases, with 16 bases left in between. The CDR3 extends over 14 amino acids. Germline values: CDR1 WSHSY, CDR2 SAAADI. This CDR3 is CASIRVLPGTEAFF. The DNA of the CDR3 is TGCGCCAGCATCCGTGTTCTCCCGGGCACTGAAGCTTTCTTT.

The rearrangement joins TRBV5-1 to TRBJ1-2; 9 positions agree with TRBD1. Losses at the gene ends were 4 bases for V and 7 bases for J; bases not matched to a gene: 14. The germline CDR1 and CDR2 sequences are SGHRS and YFSETQ. There are 16 residues in the CDR3. The CDR3 DNA reads TGCGCCAGCAGCATATACACGACCGGGACAGGGAGTGGCTACACCTTC. This sequence encodes CASSIYTTGTGSGYTF.

V is TRBV3-1 (or the pseudogene TRBV3-2) and J is TRBJ2-7, with D possibly TRBD1 on 5 matching bases. Trimming left V 0 bases short and J 4 bases short, with 7 bases between. The CDR3 loop spans 13 amino acids. Germline lookup yields CDR1 LGHDT and CDR2 YNNKEL (reference sequence). As DNA, the CDR3 is TGTGCCAGCAGCCAAGACAGGGATTACGAGCAGTACTTC. Protein: CASSQDRDYEQYF.

The rearrangement links TRBV20-1 to TRBJ2-5, with 10 bases matching TRBD2. The CDR3 length is 15 residues. V lost 6 bases to trimming and J lost 1 base; unmatched junction nucleotides: 8. CDR1 and CDR2 (germline): DFQATT, SNEGSKA (reference sequence). This CDR3 reads CSASPTSGVQETQYF. Here the CDR3 DNA reads TGCAGTGCCAGTCCCACTAGCGGGGTCCAAGAGACCCAGTACTTC.

The chain couples TRBV7-3 to TRBJ2-6, with D perhaps matching TRBD1 (6 bases). CDR3 length: 16 residues. Looked up from germline, CDR1 is SGHTA and CDR2 is FQGTGA. Deletions cut 0 bases from V and 7 bases from J, with 13 bases between. CDR3 coding DNA: TGTGCCAGCAGCTTAACGTCCAGGGACAACGCCAACGTCCTGACTTTC. This gives the protein CASSLTSRDNANVLTF. Supplemented by reference TRBV7-3 and TRBJ2-6, the full variable domain reads GAGVSQTPSNKVTEKGKYVELRCDPISGHTALYWYRQSLGQGPEFLIYFQGTGAADDSGLPNDRFFAVRPEGSVSTLKIQRTERGDSAVYLCASSLTSRDNANVLTFGAGSRLTVL.

The CDR3, as DNA: TGTGCCTGGAGTTTTATCAGTATGAACACTGAAGCTTTCTTT. The encoded protein is CAWSFISMNTEAFF. This rearrangement joins TRBV30 to TRBJ1-1; no reliable D call. The V gene lost 2 bases and the J gene lost 0 bases, with 10 bases spanning the gap. Germline V gene sequence: CDR1 GTSNPN, CDR2 SVGIG (reference sequence). CDR3 length: 14 amino acids.

This clone turned up a few times. The chain joins TRBV2 to TRBJ2-7; no clear D. V lost 7 bases to trimming and J lost 0 bases, with 10 bases between them. Germline-derived CDR1 and CDR2 are SNHLY and FYNNEI. The CDR3 length is 13 residues. CDR3 protein: CASTPPDSYEQYF. The CDR3 bases are TGTGCCAGCACACCACCAGACTCCTACGAGCAGTACTTC.

The chain uses TRBV2 and TRBJ2-5; 8 nucleotides line up with TRBD1. CDR1 SNHLY and CDR2 FYNNEI come from the germline V gene. After removal of 6 bases from V and 7 bases from J, the junction contained 7 bases not matched to a gene. The CDR3 has 13 amino acids. CDR3 coding DNA: TGTGCCAGCAGCGTAGGACAGGGAGGGACCCAGTACTTC. Translating gives CASSVGQGGTQYF.

The genes are TRBV5-6 and TRBJ2-4; D ambiguous. This CDR3 is 11 amino acids long. CDR1 SGHDT and CDR2 YYEEEE come from the germline V gene. V shed 4 bases and J shed 7 bases, with 6 bases lying between them. In DNA form, the CDR3 reads TGTGCCAGCAGCCGGGTGAACATTCAGTACTTC. Its translation: CASSRVNIQYF. Looking up the rest from reference TRBV5-6 and TRBJ2-4 gives the full variable domain: DAGVTQSPTHLIKTRGQQVTLRCSPKSGHDTVSWYQQALGQGPQFIFQYYEEEERQRGNFPDRFSGHQFPNYSSELNVNALLLGDSALYLCASSRVNIQYFGAGTRLSVL.

This clone appeared a single time. V gene TRBV7-2 combines with J gene TRBJ2-1; TRBD2 agrees at 10 bases. CDR1 SGHTA and CDR2 FQGNSA come from the germline V gene. This CDR3 comprises 16 residues. V trimming: 7 bases; J trimming: 4 bases; junction bases outside the gene matches: 10. The chain's CDR3 is CASTRPGTSEYNEQFF. In DNA form, the CDR3 reads TGTGCCAGCACCCGACCCGGGACTAGCGAGTACAATGAGCAGTTCTTC.

This clone has just one count. The gene calls are TRBV5-1 and TRBJ2-5; the match to TRBD1 covers 7 bases. Germline V CDR1 and CDR2: SGHRS, YFSETQ. After removal of 4 bases from V and 4 bases from J, the junction contained 16 bases not matched to a gene. The CDR3 contains 17 residues. The DNA for the CDR3 is TGCGCCAGCAGCCCCAACCCCGGGACAGCCACGGGAGAGACCCAGTACTTC. Residues: CASSPNPGTATGETQYF.

V usage is TRBV7-3 and J usage is TRBJ2-2, with 7 bases aligning to TRBD2. V was clipped by 2 bases and J by 7 bases; unmatched bases: 4. The CDR3 contains 14 residues. CDR1 SGHTA and CDR2 FQGTGA come from the germline V gene. The CDR3 DNA reads TGTGCCAGCAGCTTATCAGGGAGGGGCGGGGAGCTGTTTTTT. It codes for CASSLSGRGGELFF.

The rearrangement uses TRBV5-4 and TRBJ1-2; D not resolved. V lost 0 bases and J 8 bases, leaving 14 bases between the germline ends. The CDR3 is 14 amino acids. Per the germline V gene, CDR1 is SGHNT and CDR2 is YYREEE (reference sequence). The CDR3 DNA is TGTGCCAGCAGCTTGGCCGGGTTTGAGGCCGGCTACACCTTC. It translates to CASSLAGFEAGYTF.

The genes are TRBV29-1 and TRBJ1-1; D is undetermined. The germline CDR1 and CDR2 sequences are SQVTM and ANQGSEA. Trimming removed 0 bases from V and 3 bases from J, with 14 bases in between. The CDR3 length is 15 residues. In DNA form, the CDR3 reads TGCAGCGTTGAAGATAGCGGCTCAGCGGACACTGAAGCTTTCTTT. This gives the protein CSVEDSGSADTEAFF.

In this sample, this clone turned up a few times. The V gene is TRBV19, the J gene TRBJ2-2; unclear D gene. Germline lookup yields CDR1 LNHDA and CDR2 SQIVND (reference sequence). The V end was cut by 8 bases, the J end by 1 base, with 11 bases between. CDR3 size: 14 residues. The DNA for the CDR3 is TGTGCCAGTTTGAAGGCAGGGAACACCGGGGAGCTGTTTTTT. Translating gives CASLKAGNTGELFF.

The count of this clone is one. This rearrangement joins TRBV5-4 to TRBJ2-1, with D possibly being TRBD2 (5 bases). Germline CDR1 and CDR2: SGHNT and YYREEE (reference sequence). Trimming took 0 bases from V and 7 from J, leaving 17 bases between them. The CDR3 has 16 amino acids. The CDR3 sequence is CASSLARVAPTNEQFF. CDR3 in DNA: TGTGCCAGCAGCTTGGCGAGGGTAGCGCCCACAAATGAGCAGTTCTTC. Filled out from reference TRBV5-4 and TRBJ2-1, the complete variable domain reads ETGVTQSPTHLIKTRGQQVTLRCSSQSGHNTVSWYQQALGQGPQFIFQYYREEENGRGNFPPRFSGLQFPNYSSELNVNALELDDSALYLCASSLARVAPTNEQFFGPGTRLTVL.

CDR3 amino acids: CASSQDLRNTIYF. The CDR3, as DNA: TGTGCCAGCAGCCAAGATCTTAGAAACACCATATATTTT. This chain connects TRBV3-1 (or the pseudogene TRBV3-2) to TRBJ1-3; D is uncertain. The V gene's germline CDR1 is LGHDT and CDR2 YNNKEL (reference sequence). The CDR3 consists of 13 residues. Trimming shortened V by 0 bases and J by 5 bases, and 5 bases separated the two germline ends.

The V and J genes are TRBV3-1 (or the pseudogene TRBV3-2) and TRBJ2-3; D remains ambiguous. V gave up 0 bases and J gave up 2 bases, with 9 bases separating them. Germline V gives CDR1 LGHDT, CDR2 YNNKEL (reference sequence). The CDR3 length is 15 residues. CDR3 sequence: CASSQDVGDTDTQYF. The CDR3 nucleotides read TGTGCCAGCAGCCAAGATGTCGGAGACACAGATACGCAGTATTTT.

This clone was seen only a few times. V gene TRBV5-4 combines with J gene TRBJ2-1; D possibly corresponds to TRBD1 (6 bases). The V gene lost 0 bases and the J gene lost 3 bases, with 13 bases spanning the gap. Looked up from germline, CDR1 is SGHNT and CDR2 is YYREEE (reference sequence). This CDR3 has 16 amino acids. The CDR3 nucleotides read TGTGCCAGCAGCTTGGTCGGACAGCTGAACTACAATGAGCAGTTCTTC. This encodes CASSLVGQLNYNEQFF.

The V call is TRBV7-8, the J call TRBJ2-6, with a possible D match to TRBD1 (7 bases). V was pared by 8 bases and J by 3 bases, with 17 bases between. There are 16 residues in the CDR3. Looked up from germline, CDR1 is SGHVS and CDR2 is FQNEAQ. The CDR3 reads CASRQYRGLGANVLTF. In DNA form, the CDR3 reads TGTGCCAGCCGTCAGTACAGGGGACTTGGGGCCAACGTCCTGACTTTC.

The V gene is TRBV6-1, the J gene TRBJ2-2; TRBD1 matches 7 bases. After removal of 4 bases from V and 4 bases from J, the junction contained 9 bases not matched to a gene. Germline V CDR1 and CDR2: MNHNS, SASEGT. This CDR3 contains 16 residues. The CDR3 DNA reads TGTGCCAGCAGTGGGGTGACAGGGAGTATCACCGGGGAGCTGTTTTTT. Its protein product is CASSGVTGSITGELFF.

The rearrangement uses TRBV7-9 and TRBJ1-5, with TRBD1 matching 7 bases. The CDR3 is 14 amino acids. Unmatched junction bases numbered 4, after V lost 5 bases and J lost 3 bases. In germline, CDR1 is SEHNR, CDR2 FQNEAQ (reference sequence). CDR3 loop: CASSRDSANQPQHF. In nucleotides, the CDR3 is TGTGCCAGCAGCCGGGACAGCGCCAATCAGCCCCAGCATTTT. Full variable domain (outside the CDR3, taken from reference TRBV7-9 and TRBJ1-5): DTGVSQNPRHKITKRGQNVTFRCDPISEHNRLYWYRQTLGQGPEFLTYFQNEAQLEKSRLLSDRFSAERPKGSFSTLEIQRTEQGDSAMYLCASSRDSANQPQHFGDGTRLSIL.

The V and J genes are TRBV6-1 and TRBJ2-7; D is possibly TRBD2 (5 bases). Per the germline V gene, CDR1 is MNHNS and CDR2 is SASEGT. The V end lost 2 bases, the J end lost 7 bases, and 12 bases lay between the germline ends. This CDR3 contains 13 residues. CDR3 nucleotide sequence: TGTGCCAGCAGTGAAAGGAGGCATGAAGAGCAGTACTTC. As protein: CASSERRHEEQYF.